This T cell receptor beta chain was documented in a study of T cell responses to AZD1222 COVID-19 vaccine. Study outcomes and limitations: Clonal diversity was possibly underestimated, and white British individuals and females predominated among donors. Distributed over spike, vaccine-associated CD4 TCRs predominated at 160-218 and 743-854.

Concerning this clone itself: What it binds is not known.

Measured with immunoSEQ multiplex PCR; TCRdb has only the in-frame clones, and not every one. Seen here are more than 85,000 clones, 80% to 90% observed once, and the top ten hold approximately 3.3%. Trimming took 2 bases from V and 1 from J, leaving 11 bases between them. This CDR3 spans 15 amino acids. Germline V gene sequence: CDR1 SGHDN, CDR2 FVKESK. This chain connects TRBV14 to TRBJ2-5; maybe TRBD2 (5 bases). Material: peripheral blood, obtained on day 0 of AZD1222 vaccination. The clonotype was recovered from an adult in good health. The CDR3 sequence is CASSQRTGFQETQYF. The CDR3 DNA sequence: TGTGCCAGCAGCCAAAGGACGGGATTCCAAGAGACCCAGTACTTC.